This is a list of T cell receptor beta chains from one sample in a study of CD8 T cell repertoires and HIV-1 epitope variants. The table came from immunoSEQ multiplex PCR; TCRdb's copy has only in-frame clones and leaves some out. The table shows a few thousand clones, with over 55% occurring only once. Their antigens are not known. The sequencing input was cultured CD8+ T cells derived from PBMCs. The receptors here all came from a male donor with HIV. The CDR3 runs from the conserved cysteine through the conserved F or W. D genes are given only for firm matches. Size tells how often a clone was seen (once, few, many) or the class of an expanded clone, and some rows leave it out.

TGTGCCAGCAGCCAAAATAAAGGACAGGGCGAAGGTGGCTACACCTTC CASSQNKGQGEGGYTF - TRBD1 TRBJ1-2 TRBV9
TGTGCCAGCAGTTTGGACAGGGGGCGAGAGCAGTACTTC CASSLDRGREQYF - TRBD1 TRBJ2-7 TRBV7-3
TGTGCCAGCAGCCAAGATCTTGGGACAGGGGACTACGAGCAGTACTTC CASSQDLGTGDYEQYF - TRBD1 TRBJ2-7 TRBV14
TGTGCCAGCTGGGAGGCCGAGACAGGGGAAGGCAATGAGCAGTTCTTC CASWEAETGEGNEQFF - TRBD1 TRBJ2-1 TRBV2
TGTGCCAGCACTTTACTAGCGGGGGGCCCTAATGAGCAGTTCTTC CASTLLAGGPNEQFF - TRBD2 TRBJ2-1 TRBV27
TGTGCCAGCAGTTCCCCGGGACTAGACTACGAGCAGTACTTC CASSSPGLDYEQYF - TRBD2 TRBJ2-7 TRBV5-4
TGTGCCAGCGGGCGAGAATACGAGCAGTACTTC CASGREYEQYF few - TRBJ2-7 TRBV27
TGTGCCAGCAGCGGGACCTGGGGGTTCACAGATACGCAGTATTTT CASSGTWGFTDTQYF - - TRBJ2-3 TRBV9
TGTGCCAGCAGTGAAGCGGCGGGTAGCAATCAGCCCCAGCATTTT CASSEAAGSNQPQHF - - TRBJ1-5 TRBV2
TGTGCCAGCAGCGGTATATGGGGGGACACTGAAGCTTTCTTT CASSGIWGDTEAFF few - TRBJ1-1 TRBV5-5
TGCAGCGTTAAAGGCACTGAAGCTTTCTTT CSVKGTEAFF - - TRBJ1-1 TRBV29-1
TGTGCCAGCAGCTTCGAAGAGCGCCCAGGCGACGAGCAGTACTTC CASSFEERPGDEQYF few - TRBJ2-7 TRBV5-5
TGCGCCAGCAGCTCGGTGGGCACTGAAGCTTTCTTT CASSSVGTEAFF - - TRBJ1-1 TRBV5-1
TGTGCCAGCAGCCCCGGGGGTCCTACCTACGAGCAGTACTTC CASSPGGPTYEQYF - - TRBJ2-7 TRBV5-8
TGTGCCAGCAGTTATCGGGACTTGGGATTAAATGAGCAGTTCTTC CASSYRDLGLNEQFF - - TRBJ2-1 TRBV28
TGTGCCAGCAGTGACGACAGCCACCAAGAGACCCAGTACTTC CASSDDSHQETQYF - - TRBJ2-5 TRBV2
TGTGCCAGTAGCCAAATTCAAACTAATGAAAAACTGTTTTTT CASSQIQTNEKLFF - - TRBJ1-4 TRBV28
TGTGCCAGCAGTTACGGGATCACCGGTGAGCAGTTCTTC CASSYGITGEQFF - - TRBJ2-1 TRBV6-5
TGTGCCAGCAGTTCCCCTGACATGTCCCAAGAGACCCAGTACTTC CASSSPDMSQETQYF few - TRBJ2-5 TRBV28
TGTGCCAGCAGCAAACCAGAAGGCCCAAGCTCCTACGAGCAGTACTTC CASSKPEGPSSYEQYF - - TRBJ2-7 TRBV13
TGTGCCAGCAGAGGGACAGGGGGGCGGATGGATGAGCAGTTCTTC CASRGTGGRMDEQFF - TRBD1 TRBJ2-1 TRBV2
TGCGCCAGCAGTGATTCCGGGACAGCTAACTATGGCTACACCTTC CASSDSGTANYGYTF once TRBD1 TRBJ1-2 TRBV10-2
TGTGCCAGCAGTTTATCCCCTGACAGCGATTCACCCCTCCACTTT CASSLSPDSDSPLHF - - TRBJ1-6 TRBV28
TGTGCCAGCAGTGAGGAATTGACGGGAGGGCCTGGCGAGACCCAGTACTTC CASSEELTGGPGETQYF - TRBD2 TRBJ2-5 TRBV2
TGTGCCAGCAGCGTAGCTGCTCTAGACTATGGCTACACCTTC CASSVAALDYGYTF - - TRBJ1-2 TRBV9
TGTGCCAGCAGCGGGGGACAGGCCCCCTACGAGCAGTACTTC CASSGGQAPYEQYF - TRBD1 TRBJ2-7 TRBV5-6
TGTGCCAGCATCAACCACAGGGAAGATCAGCCCCAGCATTTT CASINHREDQPQHF - - TRBJ1-5 TRBV28